This T cell receptor (beta chain) was identified in a study of neurological immune-mediated disorders (dated by TCRdb to about 2019). About the study as a whole: Using UMI-based sequencing, the study compared peripheral blood TCR-beta repertoires from patients with HTLV-I-associated myelopathy (HAM/TSP), patients with multiple sclerosis, and healthy controls. The 85 to 110 TCR-beta libraries included longitudinal samples, technical triplicates and paired sorted CD4+ and CD8+ T-cell subsets alongside PBMC samples. The cohort included about 70 subjects: roughly 15 with HAM/TSP, roughly 35 with multiple sclerosis, and about 20 healthy controls. What the study reported, not specific to this receptor: TCR clonal expansion was highest in HAM/TSP patients and lowest in MS patients, with MS patients falling below even healthy controls. Across subjects, expanded clones never shared an identical CDR3 amino acid sequence, which suggests that the TCR-beta repertoires in every group were private.

The healthy controls were volunteers from a blood bank in Maryland, USA. For unsorted PBMC libraries, 2 million PBMCs were used after storage in RNAlater at -80 degrees C until RNA extraction. Peripheral blood was subjected to Ficoll-Hypaque density gradient centrifugation to isolate PBMCs, which were then cryopreserved in liquid nitrogen. To synthesize cDNA, template-switch 5'RACE was performed with a primer carrying a 10-nucleotide random unique molecular identifier so that each TCR transcript was tagged. Every sequencing run covered 15-18 subjects and yielded more than 170 million TCR-beta sequences. The RNeasy kit was used to extract total RNA. The KAPA Real-time Library Amplification kit was used to amplify TCR-beta VDJ regions with primers for the TCR constant region and the 5'RACE anchor. Sample indexes and Illumina adaptors were added in a first PCR, after which library yield was increased in a second PCR. After purification with Ampure beads, the TCR product of roughly 650 bp was size-selected on a 2% E-gel SizeSelection system. Before pooling, libraries had their quality checked on a Bioanalyzer, their concentration measured with Qubit, and their quantity determined with the Kapa Library Quantification kit. Paired-end 2 x 150 bp sequencing of the libraries was performed on an Illumina HiSeq 2500. To increase sequence diversity, roughly 24-30% phiX was spiked into each library pool. Per the authors' processing: The quality-filtered reads were processed with the UMI-based MiGEC pipeline, whose error correction step removed more than 80% of the raw TCR sequences. VDJ genes were aligned to IMGT germline references, and each clonotype was defined by a unique CDR3 amino acid sequence together with V-J genes. Clonal expansion, Shannon diversity and CDR3 relatedness were evaluated with VDJtools (CalcPairwiseDistances, ClusterSamples), while phylogenetic trees were built in CLCbio workbench. Using coefficient-of-variation modelling across technical triplicates, the study counted a clone as expanded if it had at least 8 unique UMIs. TCRdb trimmed the raw reads at Q25, called clones with MiXCR and kept productive beta chains. Rows with a matching CDR3 protein are joined into one entry that keeps the most common DNA and genes. The V and J calls here are based on TCRdb, not the publication. This sample lists under 90,000 distinct CDR3 sequences; under 10% were detected once. The ten top clones hold about 1.7% of the sample.

Trimming removed 4 bases from V and 0 bases from J; the gene matches leave 6 bases unexplained. There are 16 amino acids in the CDR3, from cysteine to phenylalanine inclusive. CDR3 DNA only is kept here, 48 bases in frame from base 1. From a lookup of the germline V gene (reference sequence), CDR1 and CDR2 are SGHKS and YYEKEE. At least ten counts were recorded for this clonotype. No antigen is known for it. No quality values exist for individual bases; no much larger clone is one base distant. The sequence joins TRBV5-5 to TRBJ2-3; 9 central nucleotides agree with TRBD2. Material: PBMCs. The clonotype comes from a man aged 50-59 years in good health. The CDR3 in this case is CASSNRTSASTDTQYF. The nucleotide sequence reads TGTGCCAGCAGCAATAGGACTAGCGCTAGCACAGATACGCAGTATTTT.